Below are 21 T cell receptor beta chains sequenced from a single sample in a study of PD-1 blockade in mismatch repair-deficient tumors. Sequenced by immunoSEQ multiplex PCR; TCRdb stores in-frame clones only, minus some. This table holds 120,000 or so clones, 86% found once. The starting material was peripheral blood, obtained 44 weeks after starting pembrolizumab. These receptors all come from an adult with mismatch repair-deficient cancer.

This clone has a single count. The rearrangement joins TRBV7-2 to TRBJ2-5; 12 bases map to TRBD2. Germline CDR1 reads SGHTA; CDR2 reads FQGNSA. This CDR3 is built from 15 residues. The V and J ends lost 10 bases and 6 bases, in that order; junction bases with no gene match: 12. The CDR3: CATQRGLAGGKTQYF. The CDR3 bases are TGTGCCACCCAAAGAGGGCTAGCGGGAGGGAAGACCCAGTACTTC.

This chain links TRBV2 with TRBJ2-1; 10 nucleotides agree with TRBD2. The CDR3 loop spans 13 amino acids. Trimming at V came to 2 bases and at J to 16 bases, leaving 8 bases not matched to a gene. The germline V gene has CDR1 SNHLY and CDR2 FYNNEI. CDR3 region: CASSESASGSSFF. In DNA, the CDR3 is TGTGCCAGCAGTGAATCCGCTAGCGGGAGTTCATTCTTC.

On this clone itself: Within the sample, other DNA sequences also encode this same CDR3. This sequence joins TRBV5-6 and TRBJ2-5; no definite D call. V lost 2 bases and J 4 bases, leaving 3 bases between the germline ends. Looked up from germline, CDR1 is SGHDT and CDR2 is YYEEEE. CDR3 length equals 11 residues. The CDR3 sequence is CASSFGETQYF. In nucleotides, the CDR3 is TGTGCCAGCAGCTTCGGAGAGACCCAGTACTTC.

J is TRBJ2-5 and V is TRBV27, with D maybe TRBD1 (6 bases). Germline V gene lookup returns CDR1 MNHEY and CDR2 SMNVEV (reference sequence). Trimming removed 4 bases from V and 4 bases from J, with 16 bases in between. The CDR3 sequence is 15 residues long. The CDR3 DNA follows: TGTGCCAGCAGTTCGTCCAGGGGCAATAGAGAGACCCAGTACTTC. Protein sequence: CASSSSRGNRETQYF.

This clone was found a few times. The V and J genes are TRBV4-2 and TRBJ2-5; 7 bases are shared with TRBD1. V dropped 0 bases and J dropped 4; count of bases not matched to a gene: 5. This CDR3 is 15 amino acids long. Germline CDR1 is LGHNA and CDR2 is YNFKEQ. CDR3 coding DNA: TGTGCCAGCAGCCAAGATGTAGGGGGCGCAGAGACCCAGTACTTC. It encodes CASSQDVGGAETQYF.

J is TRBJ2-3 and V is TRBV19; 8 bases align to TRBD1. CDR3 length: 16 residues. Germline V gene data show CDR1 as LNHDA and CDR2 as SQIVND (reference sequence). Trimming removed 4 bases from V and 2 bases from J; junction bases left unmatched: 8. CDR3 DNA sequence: TGTGCCAGTAGTACTTGGACAGGGCACTACACAGATACGCAGTATTTT. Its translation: CASSTWTGHYTDTQYF.

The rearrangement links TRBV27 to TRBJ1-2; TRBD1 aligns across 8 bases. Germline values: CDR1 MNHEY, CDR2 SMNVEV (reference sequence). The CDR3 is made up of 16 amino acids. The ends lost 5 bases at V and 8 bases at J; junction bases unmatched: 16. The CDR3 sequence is CASSLLIGQGFMGYTF. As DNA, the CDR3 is TGTGCCAGCAGTCTCCTCATCGGACAGGGCTTCATGGGCTACACCTTC.

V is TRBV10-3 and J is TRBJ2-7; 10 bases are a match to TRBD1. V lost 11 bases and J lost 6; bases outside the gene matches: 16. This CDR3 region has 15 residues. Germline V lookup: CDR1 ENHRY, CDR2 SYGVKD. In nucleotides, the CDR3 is TGTGCCTCCAAGCCGACAGGGGGCACTCGGAGCGAGCAGTACTTC. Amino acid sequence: CASKPTGGTRSEQYF.

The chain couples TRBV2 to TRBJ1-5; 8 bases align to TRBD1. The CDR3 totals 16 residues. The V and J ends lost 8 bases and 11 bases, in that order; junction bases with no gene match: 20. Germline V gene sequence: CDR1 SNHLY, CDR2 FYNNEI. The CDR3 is CASLRPTGDVRKSQHF. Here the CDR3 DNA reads TGTGCCAGCCTCCGGCCGACAGGGGACGTGAGGAAGTCCCAGCATTTT.

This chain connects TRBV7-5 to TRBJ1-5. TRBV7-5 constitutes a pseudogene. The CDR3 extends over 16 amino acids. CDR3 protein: CVRSLDERKPHQPQHF. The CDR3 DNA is TGTGTCAGAAGCTTGGATGAACGGAAACCCCATCAGCCCCAGCATTTT.

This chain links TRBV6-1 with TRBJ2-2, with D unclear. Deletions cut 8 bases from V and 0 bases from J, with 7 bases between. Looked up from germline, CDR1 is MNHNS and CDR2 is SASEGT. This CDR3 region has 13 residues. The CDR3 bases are TGTGCCAGCCGCCTGACGAACACCGGGGAGCTGTTTTTT. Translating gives CASRLTNTGELFF.

The CDR3, as DNA: TGTGCCTGGAGTATAACTAGTAACTCCGAGCAGTACTTC. Encoded protein: CAWSITSNSEQYF. This sequence joins TRBV30 and TRBJ2-7, with D tentatively TRBD2 (5 bases). The CDR3 is made up of 13 amino acids. Trimming took off 2 bases at V and 6 bases at J, with 14 bases between the two ends. Germline CDR1 is GTSNPN and CDR2 is SVGIG (reference sequence).

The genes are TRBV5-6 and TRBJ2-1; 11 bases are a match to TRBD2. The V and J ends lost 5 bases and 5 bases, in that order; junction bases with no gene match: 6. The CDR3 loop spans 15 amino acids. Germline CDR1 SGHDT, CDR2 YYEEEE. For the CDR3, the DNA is TGTGCCAGCAGTCGGGGGACTAGCGGAGACAATGAGCAGTTCTTC. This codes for CASSRGTSGDNEQFF.

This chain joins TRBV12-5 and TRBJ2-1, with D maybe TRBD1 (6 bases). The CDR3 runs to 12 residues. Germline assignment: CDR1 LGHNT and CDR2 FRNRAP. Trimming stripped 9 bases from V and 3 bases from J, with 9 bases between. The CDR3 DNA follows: TGTGCTAGCGGGGACAACTACAATGAGCAGTTCTTC. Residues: CASGDNYNEQFF.

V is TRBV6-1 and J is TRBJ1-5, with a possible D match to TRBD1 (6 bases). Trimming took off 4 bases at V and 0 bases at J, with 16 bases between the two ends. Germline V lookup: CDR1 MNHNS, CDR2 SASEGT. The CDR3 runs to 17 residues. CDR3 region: CASSASGGYFSNQPQHF. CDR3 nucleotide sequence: TGTGCCAGCAGTGCCTCGGGGGGCTATTTTAGCAATCAGCCCCAGCATTTT.

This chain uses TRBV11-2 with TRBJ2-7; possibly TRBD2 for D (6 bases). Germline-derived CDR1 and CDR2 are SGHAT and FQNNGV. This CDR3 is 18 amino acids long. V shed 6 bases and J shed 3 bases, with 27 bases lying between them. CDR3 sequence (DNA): TGTGCCAGCAGGTCGGCTTCTGGACTAAGCGATCGTTTCTACGAGCAGTACTTC. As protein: CASRSASGLSDRFYEQYF.

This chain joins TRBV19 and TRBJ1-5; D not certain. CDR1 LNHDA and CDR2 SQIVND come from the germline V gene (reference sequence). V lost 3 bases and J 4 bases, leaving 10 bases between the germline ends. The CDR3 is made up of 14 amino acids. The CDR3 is CASSIRGVNQPQHF. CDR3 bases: TGTGCCAGTAGTATCCGCGGAGTGAATCAGCCCCAGCATTTT.

DNA of the CDR3: TGTGCCAGCAGCCCCGGGACGCCAGGAAACACCATATATTTT. Amino acid sequence: CASSPGTPGNTIYF. The chain recombines TRBV5-4 with TRBJ1-3; weak D call: TRBD1 (5 bases). CDR1 is SGHNT, CDR2 YYREEE, per germline (reference sequence). The CDR3 sequence is 14 residues long. V was cut by 4 bases and J by 4 bases, with 12 bases left in between.

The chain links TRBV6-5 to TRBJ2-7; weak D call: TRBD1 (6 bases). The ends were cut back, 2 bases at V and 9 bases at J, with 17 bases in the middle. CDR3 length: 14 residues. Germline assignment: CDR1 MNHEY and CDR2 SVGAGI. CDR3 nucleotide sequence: TGTGCCAGCAGTTACAGCTCCAGGGGTGACGGGCAGTACTTC. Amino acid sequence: CASSYSSRGDGQYF.

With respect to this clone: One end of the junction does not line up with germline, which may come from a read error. The CDR3 coding sequence is TGTGCCATCAGTGAGGCCCGCAGGGCCCCGCTGTTCTTC. It specifies CAISEARRAPLFF. This chain joins TRBV10-3 and TRBJ1-2; tentative D call: TRBD1 (5 bases). CDR3 length: 13 residues. Germline CDR1 ENHRY, CDR2 SYGVKD.

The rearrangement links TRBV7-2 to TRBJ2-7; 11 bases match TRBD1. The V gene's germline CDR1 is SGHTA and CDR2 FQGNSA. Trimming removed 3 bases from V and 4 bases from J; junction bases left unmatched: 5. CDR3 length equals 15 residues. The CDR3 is CASSFFGQGAYEQYF. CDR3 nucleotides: TGTGCCAGCAGCTTCTTTGGACAGGGGGCGTACGAGCAGTACTTC.